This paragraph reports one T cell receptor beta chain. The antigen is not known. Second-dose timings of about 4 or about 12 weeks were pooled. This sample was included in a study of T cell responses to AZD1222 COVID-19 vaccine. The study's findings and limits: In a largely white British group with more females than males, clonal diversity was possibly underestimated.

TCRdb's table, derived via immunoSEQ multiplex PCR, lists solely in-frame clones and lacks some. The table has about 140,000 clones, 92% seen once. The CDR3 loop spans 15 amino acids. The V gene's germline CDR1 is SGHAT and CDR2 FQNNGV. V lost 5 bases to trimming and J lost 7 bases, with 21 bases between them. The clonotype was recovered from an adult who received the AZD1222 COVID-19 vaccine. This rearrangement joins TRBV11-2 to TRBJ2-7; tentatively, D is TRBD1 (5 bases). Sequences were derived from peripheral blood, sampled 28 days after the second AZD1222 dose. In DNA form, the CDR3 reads TGTGCCAGCAGCCCGCCGCGGCAGGGTGGGCGAGAGCAGTACTTC. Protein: CASSPPRQGGREQYF.